Presented here are 8 T cell receptor beta chains from one specimen sequenced in a study of immune evolution from preneoplasia to lung adenocarcinoma. Data came from immunoSEQ multiplex PCR; TCRdb stores just in-frame clones and leaves some out. Seen here are more than 4,000 clones, around 81% observed once, and the top ten hold about an eighth. The sequencing sample was made of FFPE normal lung tissue adjacent to the tumor. The receptors come from a person aged 45 to 69 with lung adenocarcinoma.

The chain recombines TRBV6-6 with TRBJ1-2, with D perhaps matching TRBD1 (5 bases). V dropped 0 bases and J dropped 2 bases, with 10 bases sitting between them. This CDR3 contains 15 residues. Germline CDR1 MNHNY, CDR2 SVGAGI (reference sequence). The CDR3 sequence is CASSYSGGENYGYTF. In DNA form, the CDR3 reads TGTGCCAGCAGTTACTCGGGGGGGGAGAACTATGGCTACACCTTC.

The sample holds one count of this clone. The rearrangement links TRBV6-5 to TRBJ2-1; 11 nucleotides line up with TRBD1. The trim removed 1 base at V and 7 bases at J, leaving 6 bases unmatched. Germline V gene sequence: CDR1 MNHEY, CDR2 SVGAGI. The CDR3 runs 16 residues. CDR3 sequence reads: CASSYLSGTGGNEQFF. As DNA, the CDR3 is TGTGCCAGCAGTTACTTATCTGGGACAGGGGGAAATGAGCAGTTCTTC.

V and J are TRBV9 and TRBJ2-1; 10 bases are a match to TRBD2. Losses at the gene ends were 0 bases for V and 4 bases for J; bases not matched to a gene: 4. There are 16 residues in the CDR3. Germline CDR1 and CDR2: SGDLS and YYNGEE. The DNA for the CDR3 is TGTGCCAGCAGCGTAGCTAGCGGGGGCCCTTACAATGAGCAGTTCTTC. It encodes CASSVASGGPYNEQFF.

The chain links TRBV29-1 to TRBJ2-5; a possible D gene is TRBD1 (5 bases). CDR1 is SQVTM and CDR2 is ANQGSEA in the germline V gene. The CDR3 extends over 13 amino acids. V lost 7 bases and J 2 bases, leaving 14 bases between the germline ends. CDR3 residues: CSEGQRQQETQYF. The CDR3 DNA sequence: TGCAGCGAGGGGCAGCGCCAACAAGAGACCCAGTACTTC.

Of note for this clone: Other DNA sequences in the same sample also yield this CDR3. In DNA, the CDR3 is TGCGCCAGCAGCTTGGCCGGGACTAGCGGGGGTTACGAGCAGTACTTC. Translated: CASSLAGTSGGYEQYF. The rearrangement joins TRBV5-1 to TRBJ2-7, with 14 bases that match TRBD2. Germline trimming cut 0 bases from V and 4 bases from J; bases unmatched to any gene: 3. The germline gives CDR1 SGHRS, CDR2 YFSETQ. CDR3 length: 16 amino acids.

The V and J genes are TRBV4-1 and TRBJ1-2; D possibly corresponds to TRBD1 (6 bases). CDR1 MGHRA and CDR2 YSYEKL come from the germline V gene. Trimming stripped 6 bases from V and 2 bases from J, with 10 bases between. The CDR3 length is 13 residues. The CDR3 DNA is TGCGCCAGCAGACAGACAGGCAACTATGGCTACACCTTC. This gives the protein CASRQTGNYGYTF.

The V call is TRBV27, the J call TRBJ1-6, with unresolved D. Per germline, CDR1 MNHEY and CDR2 SMNVEV (reference sequence). The CDR3 sequence is 14 residues long. The germline V and J ends were trimmed by 7 bases and 3 bases, with 10 bases remaining between them. The CDR3 reads CASTRGNYNSPLHF. The DNA of the CDR3 is TGTGCCAGCACCCGAGGGAACTATAATTCACCCCTCCACTTT.

The chain is built from TRBV28 and TRBJ2-7; 8 bases align to TRBD1. This CDR3 region has 15 residues. Unmatched junction bases numbered 6, after V lost 0 bases and J lost 5 bases. Germline loops: CDR1 MDHEN, CDR2 SYDVKM. CDR3 coding DNA: TGTGCCAGCAGTTTATGGGCAGGGGGCTTTAACGAGCAGTACTTC. It is translated as CASSLWAGGFNEQYF.